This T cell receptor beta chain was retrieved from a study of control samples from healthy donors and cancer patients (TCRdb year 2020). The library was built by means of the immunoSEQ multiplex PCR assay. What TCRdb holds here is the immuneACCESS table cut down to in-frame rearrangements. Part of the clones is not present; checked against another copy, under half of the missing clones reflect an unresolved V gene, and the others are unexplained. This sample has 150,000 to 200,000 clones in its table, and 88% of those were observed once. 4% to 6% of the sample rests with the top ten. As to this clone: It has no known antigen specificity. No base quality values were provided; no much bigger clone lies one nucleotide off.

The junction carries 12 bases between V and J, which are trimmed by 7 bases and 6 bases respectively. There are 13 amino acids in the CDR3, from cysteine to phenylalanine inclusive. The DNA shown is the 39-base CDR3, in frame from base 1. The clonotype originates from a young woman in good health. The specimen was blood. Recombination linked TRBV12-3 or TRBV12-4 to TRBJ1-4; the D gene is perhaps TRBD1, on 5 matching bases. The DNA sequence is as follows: TGTGCCAGCACCCGTTGGGGGTATGAAAAACTGTTTTTT. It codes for CASTRWGYEKLFF.